The source of this T cell receptor (beta chain) is a study of T cells in Graves' hyperthyroidism and ophthalmopathy (dated by TCRdb to about 2019). At the level of the whole study: Peripheral blood was sampled at the time of initial diagnosis, prior to any treatment. To identify distinguishing TCR V-J signatures, a discovery cohort of 100 or so patients was used, comprising fewer than 45 with Graves' ophthalmopathy and approximately 58 with stable Graves' hyperthyroidism. Whether ophthalmopathy could be predicted prospectively was tested in an independent validation cohort made up of roughly 20 hyperthyroidism patients plus 17 patients who later progressed to ophthalmopathy. The roughly 99 discovery patients were divided at random into training and test sets in a 7:3 ratio. Thyroid tissue and blood T-cell repertoires from six Graves' hyperthyroidism patients were also compared in the study. Once sampling was done, hyperthyroidism patients were given methimazole at a starting dose of 30 mg daily, whereas ophthalmopathy patients were given high-dose intravenous methylprednisolone. The paper describes TCR Vbeta CDR3 sequencing of 120 to 150 peripheral blood samples, made up of approximately 40 ophthalmopathy patients, some 80 hyperthyroidism patients and 17 progressor patients.

Amplification of TCR beta CDR3 regions was carried out from RNA transcripts. The TCR CDR3 was subjected to a first round of RT-PCR using the HTBI primer set and the Qiagen OneStep RT-PCR kit. A second multiplex PCR round built the libraries, followed by size selection and purification. Libraries were sequenced paired-end with 100 bp reads on an Illumina HiSeq2000. For the original study's pipeline: SOAPnuke was used to process the raw data, throwing out any read that contained adapters or uncalled bases, had a mean Phred below 15, or lacked an exact constant-primer or identifier match. High-quality paired reads were merged using COPE v1.2.5, and each unique nucleotide sequence was defined as a clonotype. MiTCR v1.1 was used to align clonotypes to the IMGT TRBV, TRBD and TRBJ reference segments. The analysis was restricted to V-J combinations with a frequency above 0.0001, which together covered 99% to 99.2% of the repertoires. The TCS score was defined as F50 (clonal expansion) divided by E x V (chaos), with BLOSUM62-based TCRdist calculated between CDR3 peptides within each V-J. Welch's t-statistics and random forest reduced around 510 V-J features to under 15, which were used in a naive Bayes classifier (R e1071). Through fastp at Q25 and MiXCR, TCRdb rebuilt clones from the public reads, retaining in-frame beta chains. One record per CDR3 amino acid sequence lists the most common genes and DNA. TCRdb's processing, not the authors' own work, is the source of the V and J calls. This sample holds a few hundred thousand distinct CDR3 sequences; roughly 14% were observed only once. The ten most abundant clones make up approximately 7.4% of the sample.

The CDR3, cysteine through phenylalanine, is 16 amino acids long. The retained sequence is limited to the CDR3, 48 bases, with the frame set at the first base. CDR1 and CDR2 are read off the germline V gene (reference sequence) as LNHNV and YYDKDF. V has 0 bases trimmed and J has 4 bases trimmed; junction bases matching no gene number 8. General conclusions and limits of the study: Sample size was not statistically predetermined, and investigators were not blinded to group allocation. A model built on a 13 V-J signature distinguished ophthalmopathy from stable hyperthyroidism, reaching 85% to 90% sensitivity and approximately 81% specificity in cross-validation and 80%/75% in testing. Most expanded thyroid clonotypes (frequency above 0.001) were also found in blood, which suggests that blood repertoires may mirror thyroid immune responses. In validation, progression to ophthalmopathy was predicted by the model with almost 71% sensitivity and roughly 76% specificity, a median of approximately 6.5 months before onset.

Remarks on this clonotype: Which antigen it targets is not known. Qualities for individual bases were not recorded, and no much larger clone is one base off.

Stable Graves' hyperthyroidism was defined as no progression to ophthalmopathy during 18 months of follow-up. Hyperthyroidism patients were newly diagnosed, had a disease duration of under 2 months, and were aged 18 to 65 years. Patients with uncontrolled infections, other autoimmune diseases, pregnancy or lactation were excluded. Diagnoses were based on clinical symptoms, serum thyroxine and TRAb, thyroid ultrasound and orbital computed tomography. PBMCs were separated from roughly 9.3 ml of fresh peripheral blood using Ficoll-Paque density gradient centrifugation. Trizol reagent was used to extract total RNA, and RNA quality was then checked on an Agilent 2100 Bioanalyzer.

This TCR was sampled from a woman in her 30s with Graves' hyperthyroidism. The V and J genes are TRBV15 and TRBJ2-5; 7 bases in between match TRBD2. The sample consisted of blood. The CDR3 reads as follows: CATSREELGGRETQYF. The DNA sequence is TGTGCCACCAGCAGAGAGGAGTTGGGGGGGAGAGAGACCCAGTACTTC.